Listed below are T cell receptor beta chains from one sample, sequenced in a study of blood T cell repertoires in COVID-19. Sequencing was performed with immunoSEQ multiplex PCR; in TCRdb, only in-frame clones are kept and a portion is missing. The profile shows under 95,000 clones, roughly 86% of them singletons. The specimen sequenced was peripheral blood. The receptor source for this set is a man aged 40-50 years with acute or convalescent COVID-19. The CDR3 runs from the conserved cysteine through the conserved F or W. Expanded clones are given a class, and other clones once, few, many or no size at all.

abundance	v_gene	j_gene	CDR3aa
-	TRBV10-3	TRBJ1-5	CAISTEHQPQHF
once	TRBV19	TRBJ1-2	CASSIESKSGGGYTF
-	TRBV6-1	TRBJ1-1	CASSEVGGGETEAFF
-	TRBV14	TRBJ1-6	CASSPFTTRVYNSPLHF
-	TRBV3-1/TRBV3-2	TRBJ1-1	CASSPGGDRTEAFF
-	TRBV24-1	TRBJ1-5	CATSDNGTDLYSNQPQHF
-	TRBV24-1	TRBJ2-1	CATSPGGQGLNNEQFF
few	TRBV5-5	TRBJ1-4	CASSSRQGGGKLFF
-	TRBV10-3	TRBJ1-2	CAISEGTLIYGYTF
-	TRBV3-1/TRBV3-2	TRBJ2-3	CASSQDSVSGIEQYF
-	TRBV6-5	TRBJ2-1	CAILLAGRMFF
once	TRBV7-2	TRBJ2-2	CASSSGLAGGRAGELFF
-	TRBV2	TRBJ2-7	CASSVVWFGSGRYEQYF
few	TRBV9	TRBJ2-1	CASSVRTGEGNEQFF
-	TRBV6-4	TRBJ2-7	CASSDGTSYEQYF
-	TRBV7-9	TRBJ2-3	CASSPTLAGVTDTQYF
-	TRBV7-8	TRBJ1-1	CASSLAGQGRLTFF
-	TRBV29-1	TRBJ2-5	CSVGQGKRETQYF
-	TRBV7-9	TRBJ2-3	CASSLPSGGQRTDTQYF
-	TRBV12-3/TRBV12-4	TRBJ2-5	CANQLAGEETQYF
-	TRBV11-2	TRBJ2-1	CASSLAIAGGPYNEQFF
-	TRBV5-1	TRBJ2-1	CASRLGGAEDEQFF
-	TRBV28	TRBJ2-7	CASSLSYRGGRDEQYF
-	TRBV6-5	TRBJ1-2	CASSYSISGVGYTF
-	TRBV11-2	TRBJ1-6	CASSLAWDRDNSPLHF
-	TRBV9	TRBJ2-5	CASSVGSGGYVSETQYF
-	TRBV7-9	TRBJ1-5	CASSSDRGNQPQHF
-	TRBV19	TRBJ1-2	CASSGQGFSYGYTF
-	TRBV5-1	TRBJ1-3	CASSLETGVDTIYF
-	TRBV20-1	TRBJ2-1	CSASGPGVAGAGDEQFF
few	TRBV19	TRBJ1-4	CASSLGQGDEKLFF
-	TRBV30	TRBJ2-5	CAWRRLRDSKETQYF
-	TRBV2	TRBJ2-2	CASSERDRPGELFF
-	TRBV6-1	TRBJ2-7	CASSESGYIPADEQYF
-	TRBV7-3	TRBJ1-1	CASSLDRDSTEAFF
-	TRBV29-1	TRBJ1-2	CSVGKTGSGYTF
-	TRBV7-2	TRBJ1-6	CASSLVRDNSPLHF
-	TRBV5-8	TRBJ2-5	CASSFFDRVKEETQYF
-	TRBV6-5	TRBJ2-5	CASLIQGGETQYF
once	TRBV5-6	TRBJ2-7	CASSTNRVGYEQYF
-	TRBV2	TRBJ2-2	CASSGSGGGAGELFF
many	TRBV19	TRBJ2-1	CASISLAGGENEQFF
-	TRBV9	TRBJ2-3	CASSNPGLAADTQYF
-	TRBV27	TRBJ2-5	CASSFSGGGETQYF
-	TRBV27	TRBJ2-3	CASSLSTGTGGTDTQYF
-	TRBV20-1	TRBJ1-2	CSASEGSGNSF
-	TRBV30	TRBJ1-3	CAWSVRGRSGNTIYF
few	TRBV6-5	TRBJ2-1	CASRTQGAYNEQFF